The present entry profiles one T cell receptor (beta chain) with its context. Its antigen is not identified. This specimen belongs to a study of T cell responses to AZD1222 COVID-19 vaccine. Study-wide results and caveats: Reportedly, nearly half the spike-specific TCRs target unmutated variant regions.

The method was immunoSEQ multiplex PCR; TCRdb's version includes in-frame clones alone and lacks a portion of them. In the table there are 120,000 or so clones, 70% to 90% of which are singletons. This CDR3 is built from 13 residues. Germline V lookup: CDR1 SQVTM, CDR2 ANQGSEA. The V end lost 5 bases, the J end lost 2 bases, and 10 bases lay between the germline ends. The chain joins TRBV29-1 to TRBJ1-5; D ambiguous. This receptor was identified in an adult in good health. The sample consisted of peripheral blood, taken on day 0 of AZD1222 vaccination. This chain's CDR3 is CSVRAARNQPQHF. DNA for the CDR3: TGCAGCGTTAGGGCAGCCCGCAATCAGCCCCAGCATTTT.